This TCR beta chain derives from a study of blood T cells in healthy people across ages. Study-level points and caveats: Greater diversity and more naive CD4+ cells were seen in long-lived donors than in aged donors. One million T cells yielded diversity estimates that were considered underestimates.

It was with a sample-barcoded 5' primer and a J-beta primer mix that a second PCR of roughly 7 to 12 cycles was run. Each TCR beta cDNA got a 12-nucleotide random molecular identifier. A minimum of 3 million CDR3-containing paired-end reads was obtained for each sample. TCRdb called the 5' RACE reads again in MiXCR, with one record for every CDR3 protein. The table includes about 1.6 million distinct CDR3 sequences, 34% detected once. For this clonotype: No antigen is known for it.

This clonotype originated in a woman in her thirties in good health. Sequenced material: blood.

CDR3 bases: TGTGCCAGCAGAAGGGACAGGGTCGGCTATGGCTACACCTTC. Translating it yields CASRRDRVGYGYTF. This rearrangement joins TRBV12-3 or TRBV12-4 to TRBJ1-2; TRBD1 aligns across 9 bases. CDR3 size: 14 residues. The J segment lost 4 bases and the V segment lost 6 bases, leaving 6 bases of the junction unmatched.